This TCR beta chain was documented in a study of cytomegalovirus exposure and HLA in healthy donors. The PCR used 60 Vbeta and 13 Jbeta primers. TCRdb's copy holds only in-frame clones and misses some; the assay was immunoSEQ multiplex PCR. The profile shows some 90,000 clones, 82% of them singletons. V lost 4 bases and J lost 0, with 12 bases in between. The CDR3 totals 15 residues. Germline V gives CDR1 MDHEN, CDR2 SYDVKM. The V call is TRBV28, the J call TRBJ2-5, with no clear D. Sequencing used PBMCs. The receptor comes from a man aged 50 to 60 in good health and CMV-seronegative. CDR3 amino acids: CASSSPPRDQETQYF. The DNA for the CDR3 is TGTGCCAGCAGTTCTCCCCCCCGGGACCAAGAGACCCAGTACTTC.